This TCR beta chain was found in a study of blood T cells in healthy people across ages. Trimming took off 4 bases at V and 0 bases at J, with 10 bases between the two ends. The CDR3 length is 14 residues. The germline V gene has CDR1 DFQATT and CDR2 SNEGSKA (reference sequence). Healthy Caucasian individuals from Russia aged about 6 to 90 were enrolled as donors. A second PCR of roughly 7 to 11 cycles used a sample-barcoded 5' primer and a J-beta primer mix. MiXCR, run by TCRdb on the 5' RACE reads, gives a single entry per CDR3 protein. The sample shows 2 million or so distinct CDR3 sequences, roughly 52% of them seen only once. This clonotype came up many times.

This rearrangement joins TRBV20-1 to TRBJ2-1, with no clear D. Sequencing was done on a sample of blood. This clonotype was sampled from a woman aged 40-49 years in good health. The CDR3 reads CSAMTLLSYNEQFF. The CDR3 DNA is TGCAGTGCTATGACTCTCCTCTCCTACAATGAGCAGTTCTTC.